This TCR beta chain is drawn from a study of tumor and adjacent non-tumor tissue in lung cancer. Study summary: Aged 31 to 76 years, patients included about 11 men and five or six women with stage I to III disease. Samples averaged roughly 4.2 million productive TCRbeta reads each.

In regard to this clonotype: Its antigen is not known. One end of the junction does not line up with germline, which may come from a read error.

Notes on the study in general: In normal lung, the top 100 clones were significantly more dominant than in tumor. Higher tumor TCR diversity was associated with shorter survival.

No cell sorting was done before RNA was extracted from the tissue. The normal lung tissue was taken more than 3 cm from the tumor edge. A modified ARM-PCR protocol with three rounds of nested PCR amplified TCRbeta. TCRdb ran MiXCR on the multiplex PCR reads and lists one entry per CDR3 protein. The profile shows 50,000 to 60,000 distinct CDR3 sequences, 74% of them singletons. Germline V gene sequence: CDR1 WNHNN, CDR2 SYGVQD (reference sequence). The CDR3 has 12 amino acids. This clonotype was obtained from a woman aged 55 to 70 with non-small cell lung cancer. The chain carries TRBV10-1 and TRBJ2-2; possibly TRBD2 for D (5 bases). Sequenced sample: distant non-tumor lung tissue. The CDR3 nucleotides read TGCGCCACCGCTAGAATTCCCGGGGAGATGTTTTTT. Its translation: CATARIPGEMFF.